The 5 T cell receptor beta chains below all came from one sample that was sequenced in a study of CD8+ T cells in alopecia areata. Treatment: oral pan-JAK inhibitor, 5-10 mg twice daily. Sequencing used cDNA as its template, made by extracting RNA and reverse transcribing it. Sequencing used immunoSEQ multiplex PCR; TCRdb keeps in-frame clones, though not all of them. The sample lists about 94,000 clones; about two thirds were seen once. This specimen consisted of CD8+ T cells sorted from blood, obtained at roughly week 45, from a patient treated with tofacitinib. These receptors originate from a human donor with alopecia areata.

This clone appeared a few times. The CDR3 nucleotides are TGCGCCAGCAGCTTTACCGTATCCTACGAGCAGTACTTC. The encoded protein is CASSFTVSYEQYF. The genes are TRBV5-1 and TRBJ2-7, with unresolved D. The CDR3 runs 13 residues. Trimming removed 2 bases from V and 1 base from J, with 7 bases in between. The germline V gene has CDR1 SGHRS and CDR2 YFSETQ.

This clone was found a few times. The chain recombines TRBV5-1 with TRBJ2-1; TRBD2 aligns across 7 bases. This CDR3 is built from 16 residues. V was clipped by 0 bases and J by 7 bases; unmatched bases: 10. Per germline, CDR1 SGHRS and CDR2 YFSETQ. The CDR3 loop is CASSLGMSGLTNEQFF. CDR3 coding DNA: TGCGCCAGCAGCTTGGGAATGTCGGGACTAACAAATGAGCAGTTCTTC.

The genes are TRBV19 and TRBJ2-1; D uncertain. The CDR3 has 14 residues. The germline V gene has CDR1 LNHDA and CDR2 SQIVND (reference sequence). The V gene lost 6 bases and the J gene lost 3 bases, with 12 bases spanning the gap. CDR3: CASRSPGYYNEQFF. CDR3 bases: TGTGCCAGTAGAAGCCCCGGGTACTACAATGAGCAGTTCTTC.

The genes are TRBV13 and TRBJ2-7; D unresolved. Trimming stripped 2 bases from V and 5 bases from J, with 13 bases between. Germline V lookup: CDR1 PRHDT, CDR2 FYEKMQ (reference sequence). This CDR3 has 14 amino acids. CDR3 region: CASSLSRTPHEQYF. The CDR3 region has the DNA TGTGCCAGCAGCTTAAGCCGGACCCCACACGAGCAGTACTTC.

The table lists this clone with a count of one. The chain joins TRBV30 to TRBJ1-1; 10 nucleotides line up with TRBD1. Germline V gives CDR1 GTSNPN, CDR2 SVGIG (reference sequence). With V trimmed by 2 bases and J by 1 base, 4 bases remained unmatched. CDR3 length equals 15 residues. The CDR3 loop reads CAWSPRTGGNTEAFF. The CDR3 DNA reads TGTGCCTGGAGTCCCCGGACAGGGGGGAACACTGAAGCTTTCTTT.